This T cell receptor (beta chain) was sequenced in a study of blood T cell repertoires in COVID-19. About the study: Both acute and convalescent COVID-19 samples were obtained from the United States, Italy and Spain. PBMCs, B-cell-depleted T cells, or T cells were the source of the cDNA or gDNA that made up the material.

The germline gives CDR1 MGHRA, CDR2 YSYEKL. Between the trimmed V and J ends, which lost 4 bases and 0 bases, there was a span of 13 bases. The CDR3 runs to 17 residues. The authors' processing: Scientists estimated how many nucleated cells there were by amplifying reference gene primers. Sequenced by immunoSEQ multiplex PCR; TCRdb stores in-frame clones only, minus some. For V, J and clone size, that table is used; D and trimming come from the DNA. The table shows hundreds of thousands of clones, with around 84% occurring only once. The sequenced sample consisted of peripheral blood. The chain couples TRBV4-1 to TRBJ2-6; TRBD1 is a possible D gene (6 bases). The source is a woman aged 80 or over with active or convalescent COVID-19. Written as DNA, the CDR3 is TGCGCCAGCAGCCCTTCCCAGACAGGCTCTGGGGCCAACGTCCTGACTTTC. This sequence encodes CASSPSQTGSGANVLTF.